The clone carrying this TCR beta chain was seen more than once but under ten times. The junction departs from germline at one end; a sequencing error may be responsible. Categorization into cohorts depended on clinical history that participants reported. Recovery meant two consecutive negative NP/OP PCR tests, professional clearance, or resolved symptoms. Sequencing was performed with immunoSEQ multiplex PCR; in TCRdb, only in-frame clones are kept and a portion is missing. The table includes a few hundred thousand clones, more than 80% detected once. The CDR3 consists of 15 residues. The germline V gene has CDR1 SNHLY and CDR2 FYNNEI. This sample was included in a study of blood T cell repertoires in COVID-19.

Material for sequencing was PBMCs or T cells enriched from blood (not recorded which). The receptor's source is a man in his forties who had recovered from COVID-19. The rearrangement joins TRBV2 to TRBJ1-2; 9 bases fit TRBD1. The CDR3 DNA sequence: TGTGCCAGCAGCGAAGGGACAGGGTCTTTGGGTGGCTACACCTTC. It specifies CASSEGTGSLGGYTF. Based on the CDR3 plus reference TRBV2 and TRBJ1-2, the full variable domain is EPEVTQTPSHQVTQMGQEVILRCVPISNHLYFYWYRQILGQKVEFLVSFYNNEISEKSEIFDDQFSVERPDGSNFTLKIRSTKLEDSAMYFCASSEGTGSLGGYTFGSGTRLTVV.